The 23 T cell receptor beta chains in this list originate from one sample, sequenced in a study of CD8 T cells in Susac syndrome (dated by TCRdb to the late 2010s). Library creation used the immunoSEQ multiplex PCR assay. RNA was extracted with the RNeasy kit and roughly 0.5 to 1 ug was reverse transcribed using random hexamers. TCRdb reworked the public reads: Q25 trimming with fastp, MiXCR clone assembly, productive beta chains retained. Rows are combined by CDR3 protein, so each entry shows the most common genes and DNA. This sample gives around 180,000 distinct CDR3 sequences in total; approximately 94% of them show up just once. In total, the top ten clones hold approximately 0.11% of the sample. Source material: CD4+ T cells from PBMCs. These receptors were collected from a human donor with Susac syndrome.

This clonotype appeared a few times. The chain links TRBV7-2 to TRBJ1-6, with 7 bases identical to TRBD1. The CDR3 is 14 amino acids. J gave up 7 bases and V 3 bases, and 3 bases lay outside the gene matches. Per the germline V gene, CDR1 is SGHTA and CDR2 is FQGNSA. The CDR3 DNA reads as TGTGCCAGCAGCTTGACAGGGCCCAATTCACCCCTCCACTTT. Its protein product is CASSLTGPNSPLHF.

J is TRBJ1-1 and V is TRBV18; D gene unclear. The V and J ends lost 3 bases and 5 bases respectively, with 7 bases between them. CDR3 length: 12 amino acids. Per the germline V gene, CDR1 is KGHSH and CDR2 is LQKENI. The CDR3 DNA reads TGTGCCAGCTCACCCGATAGGACTGAAGCTTTCTTT. This encodes CASSPDRTEAFF.

The CDR3 region has the DNA TGTGCCAGCAGCTACCAAAGCGGGGGTGGCGGGACCCAGTACTTC. Protein product: CASSYQSGGGGTQYF. The chain couples TRBV3-1 to TRBJ2-5; 8 bases are a match to TRBD2. The CDR3 has 15 amino acids. Unmatched junction bases numbered 12, after V lost 5 bases and J lost 7 bases. CDR1 LGHDT and CDR2 YNNKEL come from the germline V gene (reference sequence).

The chain couples TRBV9 to TRBJ2-5; tentatively, D is TRBD1 (7 bases). The germline V gene has CDR1 SGDLS and CDR2 YYNGEE. Trimming took 2 bases from V and 7 from J, leaving 12 bases between them. CDR3 length equals 13 residues. CDR3 in amino acids: CASSVNRGGTQYF. CDR3 sequence (DNA): TGTGCCAGCAGCGTCAACAGGGGAGGGACCCAGTACTTC.

CDR3 protein: CSARVAASGEKLFF. CDR3 sequence (DNA): TGCAGTGCTAGAGTTGCGGCCTCAGGTGAAAAACTGTTTTTT. This chain uses TRBV20-1 with TRBJ1-4; D not certain. This CDR3 region has 14 residues. V lost 1 base and J lost 7, with 13 bases in between. Germline CDR1 and CDR2: DFQATT and SNEGSKA (reference sequence).

The chain links TRBV7-9 to TRBJ1-4; the match to TRBD1 covers 9 bases. Germline V gene lookup returns CDR1 SEHNR and CDR2 FQNEAQ (reference sequence). J was trimmed by 1 base and V by 4 bases; bases with no gene match: 1. This CDR3 spans 15 amino acids. The CDR3 nucleotides are TGTGCCAGCAGCTCGGGACAGGGAACTAATGAAAAACTGTTTTTT. This encodes CASSSGQGTNEKLFF. Full variable domain (remainder filled in from reference TRBV7-9 and TRBJ1-4): DTGVSQNPRHKITKRGQNVTFRCDPISEHNRLYWYRQTLGQGPEFLTYFQNEAQLEKSRLLSDRFSAERPKGSFSTLEIQRTEQGDSAMYLCASSSGQGTNEKLFFGSGTQLSVL.

This clonotype came up once. V and J are TRBV29-1 and TRBJ1-5; D remains unclear. The CDR3 runs 13 residues. V lost 3 bases and J lost 0, with 6 bases in between. The germline CDR1 and CDR2 sequences are SQVTM and ANQGSEA. CDR3 DNA: TGCAGCGTTGATGGAAGTAGCAATCAGCCCCAGCATTTT. This translates into CSVDGSSNQPQHF.

V gene TRBV27 combines with J gene TRBJ2-3; TRBD1 matches at 8 bases. The germline gives CDR1 MNHEY, CDR2 SMNVEV (reference sequence). The ends lost 4 bases at V and 4 bases at J; junction bases unmatched: 7. The CDR3 consists of 15 residues. CDR3: CASSWTGSVADTQYF. For the CDR3, the DNA is TGTGCCAGCAGTTGGACAGGGTCGGTTGCAGATACGCAGTATTTT.

The genes are TRBV2 and TRBJ1-1; maybe TRBD1 (6 bases). From germline, CDR1 is SNHLY and CDR2 FYNNEI. The CDR3 covers 13 residues. V was cut by 7 bases and J by 5 bases, with 14 bases left in between. The DNA for the CDR3 is TGTGCCAGCAACTCCAAGGGGGGTACTGAAGCTTTCTTT. Its protein is CASNSKGGTEAFF.

The chain employs TRBV30 and TRBJ2-7, with D perhaps being TRBD1 or TRBD2 (5 bases each). The CDR3 is 13 residues long. Trimming left V 0 bases short and J 6 bases short, with 12 bases between. Germline V gene sequence: CDR1 GTSNPN, CDR2 SVGIG (reference sequence). CDR3 amino acids: CAWSVRTGREQYF. DNA for the CDR3: TGTGCCTGGAGTGTAAGAACGGGACGCGAGCAGTACTTC.

This rearrangement joins TRBV5-1 to TRBJ1-4; possibly TRBD1 for D (5 bases). Trimming took off 4 bases at V and 4 bases at J, with 11 bases between the two ends. This CDR3 has 14 residues. Germline-derived CDR1 and CDR2 are SGHRS and YFSETQ. CDR3 sequence (DNA): TGCGCCAGCAGCAACGGGGCCGATAATGAAAAACTGTTTTTT. Protein product: CASSNGADNEKLFF.

This clonotype was counted once. J is TRBJ1-5 and V is TRBV7-8; 7 nucleotides line up with TRBD1. V was pared by 0 bases and J by 1 base, with 0 bases of the junction left unmatched. The CDR3 consists of 15 residues. Germline V lookup: CDR1 SGHVS, CDR2 FQNEAQ. This chain's CDR3 is CASSLAGQSNQPQHF. CDR3 bases: TGTGCCAGCAGCTTAGCGGGACAGAGCAATCAGCCCCAGCATTTT. The whole variable domain, remainder taken from reference TRBV7-8 and TRBJ1-5, is GAGVSQSPRYKVAKRGQDVALRCDPISGHVSLFWYQQALGQGPEFLTYFQNEAQLDKSGLPSDRFFAERPEGSVSTLKIQRTQQEDSAVYLCASSLAGQSNQPQHFGDGTRLSIL.

V and J are TRBV5-1 and TRBJ2-1, with TRBD2 identical over 8 bases. CDR3 length: 15 amino acids. V was pared by 0 bases and J by 9 bases, with 8 bases of the junction left unmatched. Germline V CDR1 and CDR2: SGHRS, YFSETQ. CDR3 protein: CASSLGGGGPGEQFF. CDR3 nucleotides: TGCGCCAGCAGCTTGGGCGGCGGGGGGCCCGGTGAGCAGTTCTTC. Full variable domain (missing parts from reference TRBV5-1 and TRBJ2-1): KAGVTQTPRYLIKTRGQQVTLSCSPISGHRSVSWYQQTPGQGLQFLFEYFSETQRNKGNFPGRFSGRQFSNSRSEMNVSTLELGDSALYLCASSLGGGGPGEQFFGPGTRLTVL.

The CDR3 is CAISDWTGGASYNEQFF. CDR3 nucleotides: TGTGCCATCAGTGACTGGACAGGGGGCGCCTCCTACAATGAGCAGTTCTTC. J is TRBJ2-1 and V is TRBV10-3; 11 bases line up with TRBD1. The CDR3 sequence is 17 residues long. J gave up 0 bases and V 3 bases, and 4 bases lay outside the gene matches. Germline loops: CDR1 ENHRY, CDR2 SYGVKD.

The rearrangement joins TRBV30 to TRBJ2-1, with D possibly being TRBD1 (6 bases). This CDR3 has 12 amino acids. Germline lookup yields CDR1 GTSNPN and CDR2 SVGIG (reference sequence). The V gene lost 0 bases and the J gene lost 7 bases, with 7 bases spanning the gap. The CDR3: CAWSVQGNEQFF. Here the CDR3 DNA reads TGTGCCTGGAGTGTACAGGGAAATGAGCAGTTCTTC.

The chain couples TRBV5-5 to TRBJ2-7, with D unresolved. The ends were cut back, 4 bases at V and 0 bases at J, with 14 bases in the middle. Germline V gives CDR1 SGHKS, CDR2 YYEKEE (reference sequence). There are 15 residues in the CDR3. The DNA for the CDR3 is TGTGCCAGCAGCATGCCCGCCGGGTACTCCTACGAGCAGTACTTC. It specifies CASSMPAGYSYEQYF.

V usage is TRBV15 and J usage is TRBJ1-5; tentative D call: TRBD1 (6 bases). The V end lost 3 bases, the J end lost 6 bases, and 15 bases lay between the germline ends. CDR3 length: 15 amino acids. In germline, CDR1 is LNHNV, CDR2 YYDKDF (reference sequence). The CDR3 loop reads CATSRSSGVGQPQHF. CDR3 DNA sequence: TGTGCCACCAGCAGGAGCTCAGGGGTGGGTCAGCCCCAGCATTTT.

This chain uses TRBV12-3 or TRBV12-4 with TRBJ1-2, with a weak D call TRBD1 (5 bases). The germline V and J ends were trimmed by 3 bases and 8 bases, with 13 bases remaining between them. The CDR3 loop spans 13 amino acids. CDR3 bases: TGTGCCAGCAGTTTCGAACAGGACCGAGGCTACACCTTC. Protein: CASSFEQDRGYTF.

This rearrangement joins TRBV7-2 to TRBJ2-7, with 8 bases that match TRBD1. The CDR3 has 14 amino acids. CDR1 SGHTA and CDR2 FQGNSA come from the germline V gene. Unmatched junction bases numbered 3, after V lost 0 bases and J lost 5 bases. Here the CDR3 reads CASSLAGQANEQYF. The CDR3, as DNA: TGTGCCAGCAGCTTAGCGGGACAGGCCAACGAGCAGTACTTC.

The chain employs TRBV25-1 and TRBJ1-2, with no clear D. The CDR3 loop spans 14 amino acids. Germline V gene sequence: CDR1 MGHDK, CDR2 SYGVNS. Trimming pared 2 bases from V and 2 bases from J, leaving 9 bases between. CDR3 coding DNA: TGTGCCAGCAGTGAAGCGGCGGCAAACTATGGCTACACCTTC. Amino acid sequence: CASSEAAANYGYTF.

The CDR3 spells CASSLTRPNSPLHF. The CDR3 DNA reads TGCGCCAGCAGCTTGACCCGGCCTAATTCACCCCTCCACTTT. The rearrangement links TRBV5-1 to TRBJ1-6, with D hard to call. CDR3 size: 14 residues. Germline V gives CDR1 SGHRS, CDR2 YFSETQ. Trimming left V 1 base short and J 6 bases short, with 8 bases between.

The rearrangement joins TRBV29-1 to TRBJ1-2; 11 bases match TRBD1. There are 13 residues in the CDR3. V dropped 6 bases and J dropped 6; count of bases not matched to a gene: 6. Per germline, CDR1 SQVTM and CDR2 ANQGSEA. For the CDR3, the DNA is TGCAGCGTGGGACAGGGGGTAGTTAATGGCTACACCTTC. Encoded protein: CSVGQGVVNGYTF.

J is TRBJ1-5 and V is TRBV27; 7 bases map to TRBD1. The J segment lost 5 bases and the V segment lost 5 bases, leaving 9 bases of the junction unmatched. Germline values: CDR1 MNHEY, CDR2 SMNVEV (reference sequence). The length of the CDR3 is 15 residues. The CDR3 DNA sequence: TGTGCCAGCAGTCCCACCGGGACAGCTTATCAGCCCCAGCATTTT. This encodes CASSPTGTAYQPQHF.